This T cell receptor beta chain was captured in a study of immune evolution from preneoplasia to lung adenocarcinoma. Resections took place in Japan or China from the mid-2010s to the late 2010s. Histologic diagnosis was independently verified by two lung pathologists. Germline CDR1 is LNHDA and CDR2 is SQIVND (reference sequence). V gave up 2 bases and J gave up 2 bases, with 9 bases separating them. The CDR3 has 14 amino acids. The protocol was immunoSEQ multiplex PCR, while the TCRdb copy is restricted to in-frame clones and leaves out a portion. Altogether thousands of clones are present, about four fifths being singletons, with the ten largest covering 5.5% to 7%. Points from the study as a whole: Later-stage lesions seemingly showed higher T cell density and diversity than normal lung. Normal lung had the highest top T cell clone frequencies.

The sample holds one count of this clone. Its antigen remains unidentified. The V and J genes are TRBV19 and TRBJ1-2; D is possibly TRBD1 (5 bases). Sequenced input: FFPE adjacent normal lung tissue. This TCR was sampled from a person aged 65-85 years with lung adenocarcinoma. The CDR3 region is CASSIIQANYGYTF. The DNA for the CDR3 is TGTGCCAGTAGTATAATACAGGCCAACTATGGCTACACCTTC. The whole variable domain, filled in from reference TRBV19 and TRBJ1-2, reads DGGITQSPKYLFRKEGQNVTLSCEQNLNHDAMYWYRQDPGQGLRLIYYSQIVNDFQKGDIAEGYSVSREKKESFPLTVTSAQKNPTAFYLCASSIIQANYGYTFGSGTRLTVV.